A single sample gave rise to the 30 T cell receptor beta chains below, sequenced in a study of regulatory T cells in long-lasting Graves disease. The time point is: newly diagnosed GD, antithyroid drugs for less than 3 months. PBMC RNA served as the TCR library source. The TCR beta library used iRepertoire HTBI primers with Arm-PCR amplification of CDR3. TCRdb re-derived calls from the multiplex PCR reads in MiXCR, one entry per CDR3 protein. This table holds about 450,000 distinct CDR3 sequences, around 17% found once. Separately, the same data were catalogued under a study of T cells in Graves' hyperthyroidism and ophthalmopathy.

Material: peripheral blood mononuclear cells (PBMCs), obtained at new diagnosis, from a patient treated with antithyroid drugs. All receptors come from a woman in her 30s with Graves disease.

This clonotype was recorded at least ten times. This chain joins TRBV2 and TRBJ2-5; tentative D call: TRBD1 (5 bases). Germline CDR1 SNHLY, CDR2 FYNNEI. CDR3 length equals 13 residues. V was pared by 4 bases and J by 2 bases, with 8 bases between. The CDR3 DNA reads TGTGCCAGCAGTGCCGACAGACAAGAGACCCAGTACTTC. It yields the protein CASSADRQETQYF.

Notes on this clonotype: The likely explanation is a read error, given a far larger clone one base away. The rearrangement joins TRBV6-2 or TRBV6-3 to TRBJ1-1; D possibly corresponds to TRBD1 (5 bases). CDR3 length: 13 residues. Per the germline V gene, CDR1 is MNHEY and CDR2 is SVGEGT. The CDR3 nucleotides are TGTGCCAGCAGTTACGGGGGACGTACTGGAGCTTTCTTT. Protein sequence: CASSYGGRTGAFF.

This clonotype was seen at least ten times. The chain is built from TRBV30 and TRBJ1-2; possible D gene TRBD1, 5 bases. V was pared by 0 bases and J by 4 bases, with 9 bases between. Germline CDR1 and CDR2: GTSNPN and SVGIG (reference sequence). CDR3 length: 13 residues. The CDR3 bases are TGTGCCTGGAGTGTAGACAGCGCCTATGGCTACACCTTC. This codes for CAWSVDSAYGYTF. Full variable domain (outside the CDR3, taken from reference TRBV30 and TRBJ1-2): SQTIHQWPATLVQPVGSPLSLECTVEGTSNPNLYWYRQAAGRGLQLLFYSVGIGQISSEVPQNLSASRPQDRQFILSSKKLLLSDSGFYLCAWSVDSAYGYTFGSGTRLTVV.

With respect to this clonotype: A much larger clone is a single base away; this may be a read error. The chain couples TRBV7-3 to TRBJ2-5; D unresolved. Per the germline V gene, CDR1 is SGHTA and CDR2 is FQGTGA. V was shortened by 1 base and J by 4 bases, with 7 bases between the two germline ends. CDR3 size: 13 residues. In DNA, the CDR3 is TGTGCCAGCAGCTTAAATCTTGGAGAGACCCAGTACTTC. Its protein is CASSLNLGETQYF.

This clonotype was observed at least ten times. The chain employs TRBV28 and TRBJ2-7, with D hard to call. The ends were cut back, 5 bases at V and 4 bases at J, with 12 bases in the middle. CDR3 size: 13 residues. CDR1 MDHEN and CDR2 SYDVKM come from the germline V gene. This CDR3 is CASSQPAGYEQYF. The CDR3 DNA sequence: TGTGCCAGCAGTCAACCAGCTGGGTACGAGCAGTACTTC.

This clonotype was seen ten or more times. The J gene is TRBJ2-1, the V gene TRBV5-1; TRBD2 aligns across 10 bases. Germline values: CDR1 SGHRS, CDR2 YFSETQ. V shed 0 bases, J shed 7 bases, and the junction held 4 bases outside the gene matches. The CDR3 extends over 15 amino acids. CDR3 nucleotides: TGCGCCAGCAGCTTGGCTAGCGGGAGCGTGAATGAGCAGTTCTTC. Residues: CASSLASGSVNEQFF.

In its sample, this clonotype was seen a few times. This chain links TRBV2 with TRBJ1-2; no firm D call. V lost 6 bases and J 4 bases, leaving 21 bases between the germline ends. The CDR3 is 16 amino acids. Germline values: CDR1 SNHLY, CDR2 FYNNEI. The CDR3: CASSESRLGIGYGYTF. CDR3 DNA sequence: TGTGCCAGCAGCGAAAGTAGGTTGGGGATTGGCTATGGCTACACCTTC. The entire variable domain, with the rest obtained from reference TRBV2 and TRBJ1-2, is as follows: EPEVTQTPSHQVTQMGQEVILRCVPISNHLYFYWYRQILGQKVEFLVSFYNNEISEKSEIFDDQFSVERPDGSNFTLKIRSTKLEDSAMYFCASSESRLGIGYGYTFGSGTRLTVV.

Many counts were recorded for this clonotype. The V call is TRBV28, the J call TRBJ1-5; perhaps TRBD1 as D (5 bases). CDR1 and CDR2 (germline): MDHEN, SYDVKM. V was cut by 3 bases and J by 2 bases, with 14 bases left in between. This CDR3 spans 16 amino acids. The CDR3 DNA reads TGTGCCAGCAGTTTTACTAGGGGCTCTCGCAATCAGCCCCAGCATTTT. It encodes CASSFTRGSRNQPQHF.

This clonotype was seen many times. This chain's CDR3 is CASSYTEPIWYTEAFF. The CDR3 DNA reads as TGTGCCAGCAGTTACACGGAACCGATTTGGTACACTGAAGCTTTCTTT. The chain carries TRBV6-2 or TRBV6-3 and TRBJ1-1; D remains ambiguous. CDR3 size: 16 residues. Germline V gene data show CDR1 as MNHEY and CDR2 as SVGEGT. V lost 2 bases and J 3 bases, leaving 16 bases between the germline ends.

This clonotype came up many times. V and J are TRBV7-8 and TRBJ1-4, with TRBD1 matching over 7 bases. The CDR3 has 18 amino acids. V shed 5 bases and J 4 bases; nucleotides not matched to a gene: 16. Germline V gives CDR1 SGHVS, CDR2 FQNEAQ. CDR3 protein: CASSRNRGRAGVNEKLFF. In DNA, the CDR3 is TGTGCCAGCAGCCGAAACAGGGGCCGCGCGGGGGTTAATGAAAAACTGTTTTTT.

As regards this clonotype: A far larger clone is a single base away, which makes a read error likely. The chain joins TRBV30 to TRBJ2-3; D gene uncertain. The better agreement between TRBJ2-5 and the DNA end casts doubt on the J call. There are 13 residues in the CDR3. Germline V gene lookup returns CDR1 GTSNPN and CDR2 SVGIG (reference sequence). DNA for the CDR3: TGTGCCTGGAGTTGGAGCTCGGTTGATTCCCAGTACTTC. Translating it yields CAWSWSSVDSQYF.

In its sample, this clonotype was seen many times. The chain couples TRBV3-1 to TRBJ1-1; 9 positions match TRBD1. V was pared by 3 bases and J by 11 bases, with 10 bases of the junction left unmatched. From germline, CDR1 is LGHDT and CDR2 YNNKEL (reference sequence). The CDR3 loop spans 14 amino acids. The DNA of the CDR3 is TGTGCCAGCAGCCATAGGGACAGGGACAGTTCGGCTTTCTTT. Residues: CASSHRDRDSSAFF.

This clonotype came up many times. The chain couples TRBV10-3 to TRBJ2-3; D is unclear. Trimming pared 2 bases from V and 3 bases from J, leaving 6 bases between. Germline V gene data show CDR1 as ENHRY and CDR2 as SYGVKD. CDR3 length equals 13 residues. The CDR3 DNA reads as TGTGCCATCAGTGAGGAACAGACAGATACGCAGTATTTT. Translation: CAISEEQTDTQYF.

The J gene is TRBJ2-1, the V gene TRBV27; 10 nucleotides align to TRBD2. The CDR3 contains 17 residues. Germline loops: CDR1 MNHEY, CDR2 SMNVEV (reference sequence). Trimming removed 4 bases from V and 0 bases from J; junction bases left unmatched: 6. CDR3 region: CASSSGTSESSYNEQFF. CDR3 coding DNA: TGTGCCAGCAGTTCTGGGACTAGCGAGAGCTCCTACAATGAGCAGTTCTTC.

In this sample, this clonotype turned up a few times. CDR3 bases: TGTGCCAGCAGTTTATTTGTGACTAGCGGGACCTACAATGAGCAGTTCTTC. As protein: CASSLFVTSGTYNEQFF. The chain couples TRBV28 to TRBJ2-1; 11 nucleotides align to TRBD2. CDR3 length equals 17 residues. Trimming at V came to 1 base and at J to 2 bases, leaving 4 bases not matched to a gene. CDR1 MDHEN and CDR2 SYDVKM come from the germline V gene.

A remark on this clonotype: A much more abundant neighbour one base away suggests this may be a read error. This chain joins TRBV12-3 or TRBV12-4 and TRBJ2-7; D possibly corresponds to TRBD2 (5 bases). This CDR3 is 12 amino acids long. CDR3 in DNA: TGTACCAGCAGTTTTGGTGGGAGTGAGCAGTACTTC. It encodes CTSSFGGSEQYF.

This clonotype was seen many times. The junction does not match germline at one end; this may be a read error. This chain links TRBV27 with TRBJ1-1, with 8 bases aligning to TRBD1. The CDR3 runs to 19 residues. The germline gives CDR1 MNHEY, CDR2 SMNVEV (reference sequence). This chain's CDR3 is CASSLGSDQGALWHTEAFF. The CDR3 DNA reads as TGTGCCAGCAGTTTAGGGTCGGACCAGGGGGCTCTCTGGCACACTGAAGCTTTCTTC.

This clonotype was seen at least ten times. The gene calls are TRBV7-9 and TRBJ2-7; the match to TRBD1 covers 9 bases. The CDR3 is 15 amino acids. V was pared by 5 bases and J by 3 bases, with 8 bases of the junction left unmatched. In germline, CDR1 is SEHNR, CDR2 FQNEAQ (reference sequence). This CDR3 is CASSHRDREGYEQYF. CDR3 DNA: TGTGCCAGCAGCCACCGGGACAGGGAAGGCTACGAGCAGTACTTC.

This clonotype was seen at least ten times. The rearrangement joins TRBV28 to TRBJ2-7; D may correspond to TRBD1 or TRBD2 (5 bases each). CDR3 size: 12 residues. Trimming took 5 bases from V and 3 from J, leaving 8 bases between them. Germline CDR1 and CDR2: MDHEN and SYDVKM. CDR3 residues: CASSMRGYEQYF. The DNA of the CDR3 is TGTGCCAGCAGTATGAGGGGCTACGAGCAGTACTTC.

This clonotype was picked up many times. Mismatch with germline at one junction end may stem from a read error. The gene calls are TRBV7-7 and TRBJ2-2; D might be TRBD1 or TRBD2, each matching 5 bases. This CDR3 contains 15 residues. Looked up from germline, CDR1 is SSHAT and CDR2 is FNYEAQ (reference sequence). The CDR3 spells CASSLGAEGTGELFF. The CDR3 DNA reads TGTGCTAGCAGCTTAGGTGCCGAGGGGACCGGGGAGCTGTTTTTT.

This clonotype has ten or more counts. CDR3 in DNA: TGTGCCAGCAGCTTCGTAGGTGAAAAACTGTTTTTT. Translation gives CASSFVGEKLFF. The chain couples TRBV7-9 to TRBJ1-4; D remains unclear. The V end was cut by 3 bases, the J end by 7 bases, with 6 bases between. The CDR3 extends over 12 amino acids. From germline, CDR1 is SEHNR and CDR2 FQNEAQ (reference sequence).

This clonotype has ten or more counts. This chain joins TRBV20-1 and TRBJ2-7; perhaps TRBD1 as D (6 bases). Trimming removed 6 bases at V and 3 bases at J, with 12 bases between. The CDR3 has 12 residues. Germline V lookup: CDR1 DFQATT, CDR2 SNEGSKA (reference sequence). In nucleotides, the CDR3 is TGCAGTGCACCGGACAGTGACTACGAGCAGTACTTC. Protein: CSAPDSDYEQYF.

On this clonotype itself: An end of the junction does not agree with germline; a read error may underlie this. As DNA, the CDR3 is TGTGCCAGCAGCCCTTGGCAGGGGAATTCACCCCTCCACTTT. It is translated as CASSPWQGNSPLHF. The rearrangement links TRBV4-1 to TRBJ1-6; TRBD1 might be the D (6 bases). CDR3 length: 14 amino acids. Germline V lookup: CDR1 MGHRA, CDR2 YSYEKL.

This clonotype was picked up many times. The chain employs TRBV27 and TRBJ2-3, with a weak D call TRBD2 (6 bases). The germline gives CDR1 MNHEY, CDR2 SMNVEV (reference sequence). V shed 5 bases and J shed 4 bases, with 13 bases lying between them. This CDR3 region has 14 residues. The CDR3: CASSPRLVSDTQYF. The CDR3 DNA follows: TGTGCCAGCAGTCCCCGACTAGTGTCAGATACGCAGTATTTT.

This clonotype was seen repeatedly, ten times or more. This chain connects TRBV6-5 to TRBJ2-7; TRBD1 agrees at 7 bases. V trimming: 4 bases; J trimming: 7 bases; junction bases outside the gene matches: 4. Germline CDR1 reads MNHEY; CDR2 reads SVGAGI. The CDR3 is 12 residues long. The CDR3 is CASSSRGWEQYF. The CDR3, as DNA: TGTGCCAGCAGTTCCAGGGGGTGGGAGCAGTACTTC.

The V and J genes are TRBV27 and TRBJ1-1; 10 bases are a match to TRBD1. The germline V gene encodes CDR1 MNHEY and CDR2 SMNVEV (reference sequence). This CDR3 comprises 14 residues. The ends lost 7 bases at V and 3 bases at J; junction bases unmatched: 5. The CDR3 DNA sequence: TGTGCCAGCAAGACAGGGGGCGTGGACACTGAAGCTTTCTTT. This sequence encodes CASKTGGVDTEAFF.

A few counts support this clonotype. The rearrangement uses TRBV18 and TRBJ2-1, with TRBD1 as a possible D gene (6 bases). The CDR3 spans 14 residues. V gave up 5 bases and J gave up 8 bases, with 16 bases separating them. Germline V lookup: CDR1 KGHSH, CDR2 LQKENI. The CDR3 loop is CASSYRDTRDEQFF. CDR3 DNA sequence: TGTGCCAGCTCATACCGGGACACACGGGATGAGCAGTTCTTC.

At least ten counts were recorded for this clonotype. The chain links TRBV12-3 or TRBV12-4 to TRBJ2-7; 7 nucleotides agree with TRBD2. The CDR3 totals 12 residues. The V gene end was trimmed by 3 bases and the J gene end by 5 bases; junction bases not matched to a gene: 1. CDR3 nucleotide sequence: TGTGCCAGCAGTTTCACTAGCGACGAGCAGTACTTC. Translation: CASSFTSDEQYF.

Only a few counts were recorded for this clonotype. A read error may produce the germline difference seen at one junction end. The chain is built from TRBV6-1 and TRBJ1-2; TRBD1 is a possible D gene (6 bases). The CDR3 extends over 15 amino acids. Germline V gene lookup returns CDR1 MNHNS and CDR2 SASEGT. DNA of the CDR3: TGTGCCAGCAGACTCCCGGGACAAGAAAACTATGGCTGCACCTTC. This translates into CASRLPGQENYGCTF.

Ten or more counts support this clonotype. The genes are TRBV6-2 or TRBV6-3 and TRBJ2-7; D perhaps matches TRBD1 (6 bases). The CDR3 contains 16 residues. Trimming shortened V by 2 bases and J by 1 base, and 15 bases separated the two germline ends. Germline V lookup: CDR1 MNHEY, CDR2 SVGEGT. In DNA form, the CDR3 reads TGTGCCAGCAGTTACACACGACAGGCCCTGTCCTACGAGCAGTACTTC. This translates into CASSYTRQALSYEQYF.